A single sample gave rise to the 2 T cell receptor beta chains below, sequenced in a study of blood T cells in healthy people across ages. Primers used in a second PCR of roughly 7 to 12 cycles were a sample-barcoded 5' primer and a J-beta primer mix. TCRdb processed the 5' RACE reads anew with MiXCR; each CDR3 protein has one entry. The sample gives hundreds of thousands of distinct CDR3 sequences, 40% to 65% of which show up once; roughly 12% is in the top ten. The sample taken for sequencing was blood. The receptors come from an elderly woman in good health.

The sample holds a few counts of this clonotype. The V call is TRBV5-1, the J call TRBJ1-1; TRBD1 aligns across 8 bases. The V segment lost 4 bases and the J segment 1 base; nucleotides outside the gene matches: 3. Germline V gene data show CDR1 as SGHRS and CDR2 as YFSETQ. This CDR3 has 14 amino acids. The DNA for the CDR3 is TGCGCCAGCAGCCCACAGGGGGGGAACACTGAAGCTTTCTTT. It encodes CASSPQGGNTEAFF.

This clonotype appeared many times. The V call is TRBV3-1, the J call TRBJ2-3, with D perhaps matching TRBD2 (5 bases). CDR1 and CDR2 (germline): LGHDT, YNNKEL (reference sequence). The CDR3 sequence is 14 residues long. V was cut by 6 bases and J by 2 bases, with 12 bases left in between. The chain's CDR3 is CASRRETYTDTQYF. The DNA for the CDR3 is TGTGCCAGCAGAAGGGAGACCTACACAGATACGCAGTATTTT.